A selection of T cell receptor beta chains follows, all from one sample in a study of control samples from healthy donors and cancer patients. Profiled with immunoSEQ multiplex PCR; TCRdb holds only in-frame clones, not every one. The repertoire holds 75,000 to 95,000 clones, approximately 88% seen once, with about 9.5% in the top ten. Sequencing was carried out using PBMCs. The receptors here all came from a woman in her forties or fifties with colorectal cancer. CDR3s include the opening cysteine and the closing phenylalanine or tryptophan. Fields, in order: D gene, V gene, J gene, clone size, CDR3 DNA, CDR3 protein. The D gene is left open where the match is weak. Rows give clone size only sometimes, using once, few, many, or a class for an expanded clone.

d_gene: NA
v_gene: TRBV4-1
j_gene: TRBJ2-3
abundance: NA
CDR3nt: TGCGCCAGCAGCCAACCCGATCGGGACCTCAATACGCAGTATTTT
CDR3aa: CASSQPDRDLNTQYF

d_gene: NA
v_gene: TRBV12-5
j_gene: TRBJ1-1
abundance: NA
CDR3nt: TGTGCTAGTGGTTTATCTTTTGCCGGGACTGAAGCTTTCTTT
CDR3aa: CASGLSFAGTEAFF

d_gene: TRBD1
v_gene: TRBV9
j_gene: TRBJ1-1
abundance: NA
CDR3nt: TGTGCCAGCAGCCCAGGGACAGGGCCCCCTGAAGCTTTCTTT
CDR3aa: CASSPGTGPPEAFF

d_gene: NA
v_gene: TRBV5-1
j_gene: TRBJ1-2
abundance: NA
CDR3nt: TGCGCCAGCAGCTTGGCCGAGGGATTCTATGGCTACACCTTC
CDR3aa: CASSLAEGFYGYTF

d_gene: TRBD1
v_gene: TRBV10-3
j_gene: TRBJ1-1
abundance: once
CDR3nt: TGTGCCATCAGTGGGGGGACAGGGGGCGCTTCTGAAGCTTTCTTT
CDR3aa: CAISGGTGGASEAFF

d_gene: NA
v_gene: TRBV2
j_gene: TRBJ1-6
abundance: NA
CDR3nt: TGTGCCAGCATCTATGACCCGACGGGTCCACCCCTCCACTTT
CDR3aa: CASIYDPTGPPLHF

d_gene: TRBD1
v_gene: TRBV2
j_gene: TRBJ1-5
abundance: NA
CDR3nt: TGTGCCAGCAGGGCCCTGACAGGGGCAAATCAGCCCCAGCATTTT
CDR3aa: CASRALTGANQPQHF

d_gene: NA
v_gene: TRBV6-5
j_gene: TRBJ2-2
abundance: NA
CDR3nt: TGTGCCAGCAGTTACTCGCCACAGTCCGGAACCGGGGAGCTGTTTTTT
CDR3aa: CASSYSPQSGTGELFF

d_gene: NA
v_gene: TRBV2
j_gene: TRBJ1-3
abundance: NA
CDR3nt: TGTGCCAGCAGGGAGCGATTTGGGGCATCTGGAAACACCATATATTTT
CDR3aa: CASRERFGASGNTIYF

d_gene: TRBD1
v_gene: TRBV19
j_gene: TRBJ1-1
abundance: NA
CDR3nt: TGTGCCAGTACAACTTTTTACAGGGGCACTGAAGCTTTCTTT
CDR3aa: CASTTFYRGTEAFF

d_gene: NA
v_gene: TRBV28
j_gene: TRBJ1-4
abundance: NA
CDR3nt: TGTGCCAGCAGTTTATCCCCCCACTTGGGTACAAAGGAAAAACTGTTTTTT
CDR3aa: CASSLSPHLGTKEKLFF

d_gene: NA
v_gene: TRBV19
j_gene: TRBJ1-6
abundance: NA
CDR3nt: TGTGCCAGTAGTATGGGGGACGGTCATTCACCCCTCCACTTT
CDR3aa: CASSMGDGHSPLHF

d_gene: TRBD2
v_gene: TRBV19
j_gene: TRBJ2-1
abundance: once
CDR3nt: TGTGCCAGTAGTACGGGGGGGTATGAGCAGTTCTTC
CDR3aa: CASSTGGYEQFF

d_gene: NA
v_gene: TRBV5-1
j_gene: TRBJ2-3
abundance: NA
CDR3nt: TGCGCCAGCAGCTTGGGCCAGGAACCTAGCACAGATACGCAGTATTTT
CDR3aa: CASSLGQEPSTDTQYF

d_gene: NA
v_gene: TRBV7-9
j_gene: TRBJ2-3
abundance: once
CDR3nt: TGTGCCAGCAGCCCCAGGAACGGGCTTCAAACTGTTGGTACGCAGTATTTT
CDR3aa: CASSPRNGLQTVGTQYF

d_gene: NA
v_gene: TRBV9
j_gene: TRBJ1-1
abundance: NA
CDR3nt: TGTGCCAGCAGCGCCTTCGGGACATTGAACACTGAAGCTTTCTTT
CDR3aa: CASSAFGTLNTEAFF

d_gene: TRBD2
v_gene: TRBV5-1
j_gene: TRBJ2-5
abundance: NA
CDR3nt: TGCGCCAGCAGCTTCCCGGGACTAGCGGGGGGGCAAGGAGAGACCCAGTACTTC
CDR3aa: CASSFPGLAGGQGETQYF

d_gene: NA
v_gene: TRBV3-1/TRBV3-2
j_gene: TRBJ2-5
abundance: NA
CDR3nt: TGTGCCAGCAGCCGGCAAGAAGGGGTTGATGGCCAAGAGACCCAGTACTTC
CDR3aa: CASSRQEGVDGQETQYF

d_gene: NA
v_gene: TRBV6-5
j_gene: TRBJ1-2
abundance: NA
CDR3nt: TGTGCCAGCAGTTACTCGGTAGGGGGCTATGGCTACACCTTC
CDR3aa: CASSYSVGGYGYTF

d_gene: NA
v_gene: TRBV12-3/TRBV12-4
j_gene: TRBJ2-5
abundance: NA
CDR3nt: TGTGCCAGCAGTCCAACAGGGTGGGAGACCCAGTACTTC
CDR3aa: CASSPTGWETQYF

d_gene: NA
v_gene: TRBV5-1
j_gene: TRBJ2-6
abundance: NA
CDR3nt: TGCGCCAGCAGCACGGGTCCCACTGGGGCCAACGTCCTGACTTTC
CDR3aa: CASSTGPTGANVLTF

d_gene: NA
v_gene: TRBV10-3
j_gene: TRBJ2-5
abundance: NA
CDR3nt: TGTGCCATCAGTGATGGGAGCCAAGAGACCCAGTACTTC
CDR3aa: CAISDGSQETQYF